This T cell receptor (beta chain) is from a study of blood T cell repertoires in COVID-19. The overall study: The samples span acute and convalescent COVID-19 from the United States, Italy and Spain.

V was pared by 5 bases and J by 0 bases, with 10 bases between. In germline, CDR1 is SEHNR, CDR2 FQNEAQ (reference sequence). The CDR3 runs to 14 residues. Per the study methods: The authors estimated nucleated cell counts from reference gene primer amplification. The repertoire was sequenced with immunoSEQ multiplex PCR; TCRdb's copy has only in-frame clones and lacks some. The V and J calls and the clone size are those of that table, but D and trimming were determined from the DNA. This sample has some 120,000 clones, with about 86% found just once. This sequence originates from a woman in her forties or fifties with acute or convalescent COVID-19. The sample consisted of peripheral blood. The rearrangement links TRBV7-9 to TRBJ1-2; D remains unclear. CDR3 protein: CASSPVLANYGYTF. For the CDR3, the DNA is TGTGCCAGCAGCCCGGTCCTAGCTAACTATGGCTACACCTTC.